These T cell receptor beta chains were read from a single sample in a study of CD8 T cells in ankylosing spondylitis. TCRdb re-called the 5' RACE reads through MiXCR, storing one row per CDR3 protein. The sample lists 200,000 to 300,000 distinct CDR3 sequences, approximately 30% occurring once. Sample: blood, either unsorted or a sorted T cell fraction (not recorded which). The receptors shown here come from a male donor with ankylosing spondylitis or in good health (not recorded which). CDR3s include the opening cysteine and the closing phenylalanine or tryptophan. Each record gives: CDR3 length, V gene, CDR3 protein.

14	TRBV20-1	CSARQDLMNTEAFF
14	TRBV5-1	CASSYGFSGTEAFF
8	TRBV20-1	CSARAQYF
18	TRBV7-6	CASSLFPGDHSGANVLTF
15	TRBV12-3/TRBV12-4	CASSLTGTPNTEAFF
14	TRBV5-8	CASSLWGSLEEQYF
16	TRBV20-1	CSARRSRGGSNQPQHF
14	TRBV20-1	CSARDWGATYEQYF
15	TRBV27	CASSLFRFEGQPQHF
16	TRBV5-1	CASSLDRIRAYNEQFF
17	TRBV11-2	CAIQLRNLAGGTGELFF
16	TRBV6-1	CASSSRDAGSYNEQFF
14	TRBV5-6	CASSRRQISREQYF
13	TRBV6-5	CASSYASQETQYF
14	TRBV29-1	CSARGQGSDYGYTF
14	TRBV28	CASRPESGQETQYF
13	TRBV18	CASSPTGTQPQHF
12	TRBV6-5	CASRIDGVRQFF
14	TRBV20-1	CSARVGGGGPPQHF
15	TRBV7-8	CASSARLAGGYEQYF
14	TRBV6-5	CASSLARSGNTIYF
14	TRBV5-1	CASSLAGTDYEQYF
12	TRBV3-1	CASSQFAETQYF
15	TRBV7-6	CASSLGRPDVNTIYF
17	TRBV9	CASSASGGGADSDTQYF
15	TRBV12-3/TRBV12-4	CASSMPLGGGNEQFF
14	TRBV20-1	CSASGRASYNEQFF
14	TRBV12-3/TRBV12-4	CASSFRTGEETQYF
15	TRBV5-1	CASSFQGPLTETQYF
12	TRBV12-3/TRBV12-4	CASSFPNNEQFF
15	TRBV6-5	CASSYGGAGTYTQYF
14	TRBV9	CASSVGSSSYGQYF
11	TRBV10-3	CAISDTGELFF
12	TRBV29-1	CSVGQAYNEQFF
18	TRBV5-6	CASSLLVSGGGDTDEQFF
19	TRBV9	CASSVGWTSGGASTDTQYF
16	TRBV6-4	CASSDPAGVSYNEQFF
14	TRBV6-1	CASGGGGGSTEAFF